The 29 T cell receptor beta chains below all came from one sample that was sequenced in a study of OX40 agonist ivuxolimab in advanced cancers. Libraries were prepared by immunoSEQ multiplex PCR; TCRdb keeps only in-frame clonotypes and omits some of them. The sample lists some 150,000 clones, around nine tenths occurring once. The material was CD4+ or CD8+ T cells sorted from blood, obtained in a trial of the OX40 agonist ivuxolimab. The receptors stem from an adult with an advanced solid tumor such as melanoma, head and neck, liver or kidney cancer.

This sequence joins TRBV5-4 and TRBJ1-1; 7 nucleotides align to TRBD1. V lost 0 bases, J lost 3 bases, and 8 bases stayed unmatched. Germline lookup yields CDR1 SGHNT and CDR2 YYREEE (reference sequence). The CDR3 has 16 residues. As DNA, the CDR3 is TGTGCCAGCAGCTTGGCCTCGGACAGGCGTTACACTGAAGCTTTCTTT. This gives the protein CASSLASDRRYTEAFF.

The V call is TRBV28, the J call TRBJ2-3; TRBD2 matches at 12 bases. This CDR3 has 16 residues. J gave up 2 bases and V 5 bases, and 5 bases lay outside the gene matches. Germline V gene data show CDR1 as MDHEN and CDR2 as SYDVKM. The CDR3 loop reads CASSTWTSGTTDTQYF. The CDR3 region has the DNA TGTGCCAGCAGTACGTGGACTAGCGGGACCACAGATACGCAGTATTTT.

The chain couples TRBV11-1 to TRBJ1-2, with TRBD1 matching over 8 bases. Losses at the gene ends were 4 bases for V and 7 bases for J; bases not matched to a gene: 2. The CDR3 totals 12 residues. Germline loops: CDR1 SGHAT, CDR2 FQDESV (reference sequence). The CDR3 DNA is TGTGCCAGCAGCTCGACAGGGGCTGGCTACACCTTC. It translates to CASSSTGAGYTF. Supplemented by reference TRBV11-1 and TRBJ1-2, the full variable domain reads EAEVAQSPRYKITEKSQAVAFWCDPISGHATLYWYRQILGQGPELLVQFQDESVVDDSQLPKDRFSAERLKGVDSTLKIQPAELGDSAMYLCASSSTGAGYTFGSGTRLTVV.

The chain combines TRBV4-3 with TRBJ1-3; D call uncertain. This CDR3 comprises 14 residues. Trimming shortened V by 1 base and J by 0 bases, and 4 bases separated the two germline ends. Looked up from germline, CDR1 is LGHNA and CDR2 is YSLEER. CDR3 coding DNA: TGCGCCAGCAGCCAAGTGGTCTCTGGAAACACCATATATTTT. Translating gives CASSQVVSGNTIYF.

This clone has more than one count but fewer than ten. V is TRBV19 and J is TRBJ1-4; D may be TRBD1 (5 bases). The CDR3 length is 14 residues. Germline CDR1 LNHDA, CDR2 SQIVND (reference sequence). V dropped 5 bases and J dropped 8 bases, with 15 bases sitting between them. The CDR3 reads CASSRQTQGEKLFF. CDR3 in DNA: TGTGCCAGTAGTCGCCAGACCCAGGGAGAAAAACTGTTTTTT.

The chain joins TRBV19 to TRBJ2-7; 12 bases fit TRBD2. V dropped 6 bases and J dropped 4; count of bases not matched to a gene: 4. The germline CDR1 and CDR2 sequences are LNHDA and SQIVND (reference sequence). CDR3 size: 14 residues. The CDR3 reads CASRRTSGTYEQYF. CDR3 nucleotide sequence: TGTGCCAGTAGGAGGACTAGCGGGACATACGAGCAGTACTTC.

The chain joins TRBV4-1 to TRBJ2-5, with D unresolved. Germline values: CDR1 MGHRA, CDR2 YSYEKL. V was clipped by 0 bases and J by 4 bases, with 15 bases between them. CDR3 length equals 16 residues. The DNA for the CDR3 is TGCGCCAGCAGCCAAGATTGGACGGGCACTTTAGAGACCCAGTACTTC. The encoded protein is CASSQDWTGTLETQYF.

The chain recombines TRBV20-1 with TRBJ1-6; D gene ambiguous. V lost 3 bases and J lost 8, with 5 bases in between. CDR3 length: 11 residues. Germline CDR1 and CDR2: DFQATT and SNEGSKA (reference sequence). CDR3 in amino acids: CSASGDSPLHF. The CDR3 bases are TGCAGTGCTAGCGGCGATTCACCCCTCCACTTT.

V usage is TRBV28 and J usage is TRBJ2-2; D might be TRBD2 (5 bases). The length of the CDR3 is 14 residues. Germline loops: CDR1 MDHEN, CDR2 SYDVKM. V lost 6 bases and J lost 1, with 9 bases in between. The DNA for the CDR3 is TGTGCCAGCAGCAAAGGAGGGAACACCGGGGAGCTGTTTTTT. Protein product: CASSKGGNTGELFF. Combining the CDR3 with reference TRBV28 and TRBJ2-2 gives the whole variable domain DVKVTQSSRYLVKRTGEKVFLECVQDMDHENMFWYRQDPGLGLRLIYFSYDVKMKEKGDIPEGYSVSREKKERFSLILESASTNQTSMYLCASSKGGNTGELFFGEGSRLTVL.

CDR3 residues: CASSGASGGHEQYF. In DNA form, the CDR3 reads TGTGCCAGCAGCGGGGCTAGCGGGGGGCACGAGCAGTACTTC. The J gene is TRBJ2-7, the V gene TRBV7-3, with 11 nucleotides matching TRBD2. Germline CDR1 reads SGHTA; CDR2 reads FQGTGA. V shed 5 bases and J 5 bases; nucleotides not matched to a gene: 5. This CDR3 region has 14 residues.

The chain joins TRBV25-1 to TRBJ1-2; 8 nucleotides agree with TRBD1. Germline-derived CDR1 and CDR2 are MGHDK and SYGVNS. The CDR3 sequence is 16 residues long. With 3 bases clipped from V and 8 bases from J, the junction kept 14 bases outside the gene matches. In DNA, the CDR3 is TGTGCCAGCAGTGATTCCCGGCCAGGGGGCGCGCGGGGCTACACCTTC. Its protein is CASSDSRPGGARGYTF.

This chain connects TRBV30 to TRBJ2-1; the D is unclear. Germline assignment: CDR1 GTSNPN and CDR2 SVGIG (reference sequence). The CDR3 has 12 amino acids. V shed 4 bases and J shed 7 bases, with 11 bases lying between them. This CDR3 reads CAWMWEKNEQFF. The CDR3 region has the DNA TGTGCCTGGATGTGGGAAAAGAATGAGCAGTTCTTC. Full variable domain (remainder filled in from reference TRBV30 and TRBJ2-1): SQTIHQWPATLVQPVGSPLSLECTVEGTSNPNLYWYRQAAGRGLQLLFYSVGIGQISSEVPQNLSASRPQDRQFILSSKKLLLSDSGFYLCAWMWEKNEQFFGPGTRLTVL.

The V and J genes are TRBV11-2 and TRBJ1-5, with D perhaps TRBD1 (5 bases). The ends were cut back, 2 bases at V and 0 bases at J, with 14 bases in the middle. The CDR3 sequence is 17 residues long. The germline V gene has CDR1 SGHAT and CDR2 FQNNGV. CDR3 nucleotide sequence: TGTGCCAGCAGCTTATTAGCAGGGTTAGGTAGCAATCAGCCCCAGCATTTT. Its translation is CASSLLAGLGSNQPQHF.

The chain links TRBV5-6 to TRBJ1-2, with 8 bases fitting TRBD1. Germline trimming cut 2 bases from V and 4 bases from J; bases unmatched to any gene: 10. CDR1 is SGHDT and CDR2 is YYEEEE in the germline V gene. There are 16 residues in the CDR3. CDR3: CASSFDGTGRGYGYTF. The CDR3 coding sequence is TGTGCCAGCAGCTTTGACGGGACAGGACGCGGCTATGGCTACACCTTC.

The chain joins TRBV11-2 to TRBJ2-7; perhaps TRBD1 as D (6 bases). This CDR3 comprises 14 residues. V lost 4 bases and J lost 1, with 11 bases in between. The germline CDR1 and CDR2 sequences are SGHAT and FQNNGV. The CDR3 DNA follows: TGTGCCAGCAGCTCCCGGACAGCTTCCTACGAGCAGTACTTC. It yields the protein CASSSRTASYEQYF.

The chain combines TRBV6-5 with TRBJ2-2; no firm D call. V lost 2 bases and J 2 bases, leaving 6 bases between the germline ends. The CDR3 sequence is 14 residues long. Germline-derived CDR1 and CDR2 are MNHEY and SVGAGI. Here the CDR3 DNA reads TGTGCCAGCAGTTACAGGTCAAACACCGGGGAGCTGTTTTTT. As protein: CASSYRSNTGELFF.

The chain employs TRBV11-3 and TRBJ2-7; D perhaps matches TRBD1 (7 bases). CDR3 length: 16 residues. Trimming removed 6 bases from V and 2 bases from J, with 20 bases in between. CDR1 is SGHNT, CDR2 YENEEA, per germline. The CDR3, as DNA: TGTGCCAGCAGAACAATGCGGGGACAGCGAACCTACGAGCAGTACTTC. Translated, it gives CASRTMRGQRTYEQYF.

The chain combines TRBV4-1 with TRBJ2-1, with a weak D call TRBD2 (6 bases). The CDR3 spans 16 residues. Germline V gene data show CDR1 as MGHRA and CDR2 as YSYEKL. The V end was cut by 0 bases, the J end by 5 bases, with 14 bases between. The CDR3 DNA reads TGCGCCAGCAGCCAAGAAGGCCACGCGGGAAACAATGAGCAGTTCTTC. It is translated as CASSQEGHAGNNEQFF.

This chain joins TRBV7-9 and TRBJ2-5; 9 bases align to TRBD2. The CDR3 contains 13 residues. Germline trimming cut 8 bases from V and 13 bases from J; bases unmatched to any gene: 14. The germline CDR1 and CDR2 sequences are SEHNR and FQNEAQ (reference sequence). The CDR3 spells CASSPLAGLLLYF. The CDR3 nucleotides are TGTGCCAGCTCCCCCCTAGCGGGACTCCTGTTGTACTTC.

The rearrangement links TRBV29-1 to TRBJ2-1; D not resolved. Per germline, CDR1 SQVTM and CDR2 ANQGSEA. Trimming left V 1 base short and J 4 bases short, with 14 bases between. The CDR3 is made up of 15 amino acids. CDR3 nucleotide sequence: TGCAGCGTTGAAGGGGGTCCAGCGCTGTACAATGAGCAGTTCTTC. Amino acid sequence: CSVEGGPALYNEQFF.

This chain links TRBV6-1 with TRBJ2-2, with TRBD1 as a possible D gene (5 bases). V was cut by 10 bases and J by 0 bases, with 15 bases left in between. CDR1 MNHNS and CDR2 SASEGT come from the germline V gene. This CDR3 contains 15 residues. DNA for the CDR3: TGTGCCACCGCCCAACAGGTAGCGAACACCGGGGAGCTGTTTTTT. Translating gives CATAQQVANTGELFF.

This clone was recorded only once. This chain connects TRBV4-2 to TRBJ1-4; D gene ambiguous. Trimming left V 0 bases short and J 2 bases short, with 7 bases between. Germline CDR1 reads LGHNA; CDR2 reads YNFKEQ. This CDR3 is built from 15 residues. The CDR3 nucleotides are TGTGCCAGCAGCCAAGAAGGCGGGACTAATGAAAAACTGTTTTTT. It is translated as CASSQEGGTNEKLFF.

The gene calls are TRBV18 and TRBJ2-1; possible D gene TRBD1, 6 bases. V dropped 6 bases and J dropped 4 bases, with 16 bases sitting between them. The CDR3 runs to 15 residues. Germline V gives CDR1 KGHSH, CDR2 LQKENI. The CDR3 region has the DNA TGTGCCAGCTCGACCCCGGGACATCCTTACAATGAGCAGTTCTTC. Encoded protein: CASSTPGHPYNEQFF.

The chain has TRBV7-2 and TRBJ2-1, with D hard to call. In germline, CDR1 is SGHTA, CDR2 FQGNSA. V lost 3 bases and J 0 bases, leaving 9 bases between the germline ends. The CDR3 is made up of 15 amino acids. CDR3 in DNA: TGTGCCAGCAGCTTCGACCGCGGCTCCTACAATGAGCAGTTCTTC. Translating it yields CASSFDRGSYNEQFF.

The rearrangement uses TRBV27 and TRBJ1-1; possibly TRBD1 for D (5 bases). The CDR3 covers 16 residues. V lost 8 bases, J lost 0 bases, and 19 bases lay in between. Germline CDR1 is MNHEY and CDR2 is SMNVEV (reference sequence). CDR3: CASQGAGRFMNTEAFF. DNA for the CDR3: TGTGCCAGCCAAGGGGCAGGCCGATTTATGAACACTGAAGCTTTCTTT.

V gene TRBV9 combines with J gene TRBJ1-1; D uncertain. The germline V and J ends were trimmed by 1 base and 5 bases, with 12 bases remaining between them. The CDR3 runs 14 residues. Germline loops: CDR1 SGDLS, CDR2 YYNGEE. Written as DNA, the CDR3 is TGTGCCAGCAGCGTATGGGCACAAGGAACTGAAGCTTTCTTT. Its protein is CASSVWAQGTEAFF.

This chain connects TRBV30 to TRBJ1-1; no clear D gene. The CDR3 length is 14 residues. Per germline, CDR1 GTSNPN and CDR2 SVGIG (reference sequence). Trimming removed 0 bases from V and 5 bases from J, with 13 bases in between. CDR3 sequence: CAWSVARGDTEAFF. CDR3 in DNA: TGTGCCTGGAGTGTAGCGCGTGGTGATACTGAAGCTTTCTTT.

The genes are TRBV19 and TRBJ2-7, with 7 bases aligning to TRBD1. Trimming removed 4 bases from V and 6 bases from J; junction bases left unmatched: 12. Per germline, CDR1 LNHDA and CDR2 SQIVND (reference sequence). The CDR3 sequence is 15 residues long. CDR3 sequence: CASSNTGTAPREQYF. The CDR3 bases are TGTGCCAGTAGTAACACGGGGACAGCGCCCCGCGAGCAGTACTTC.

The chain uses TRBV11-2 and TRBJ2-2; maybe TRBD2 (6 bases). Trimming left V 7 bases short and J 0 bases short, with 18 bases between. Germline V gives CDR1 SGHAT, CDR2 FQNNGV. The CDR3 length is 17 residues. DNA of the CDR3: TGTGCCAGCACCTCCCCCCCCGGGACTGCGAACACCGGGGAGCTGTTTTTT. Amino acid sequence: CASTSPPGTANTGELFF.